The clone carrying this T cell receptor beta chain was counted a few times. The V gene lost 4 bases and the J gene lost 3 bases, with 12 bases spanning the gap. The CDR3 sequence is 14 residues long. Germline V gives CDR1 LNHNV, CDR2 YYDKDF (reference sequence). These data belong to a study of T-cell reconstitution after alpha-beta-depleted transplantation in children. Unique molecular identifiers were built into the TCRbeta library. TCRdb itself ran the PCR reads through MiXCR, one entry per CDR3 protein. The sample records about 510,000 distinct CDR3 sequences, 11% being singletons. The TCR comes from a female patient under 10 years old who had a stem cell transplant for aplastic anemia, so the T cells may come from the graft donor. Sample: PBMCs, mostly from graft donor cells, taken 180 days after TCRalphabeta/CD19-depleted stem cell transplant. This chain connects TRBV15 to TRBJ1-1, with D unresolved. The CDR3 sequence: CATSKYTDYTEAFF. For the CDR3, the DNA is TGTGCCACCAGCAAATATACAGATTACACTGAAGCTTTCTTT.